Presented here are 31 T cell receptor beta chains from one specimen sequenced in a study of human T cells and chemical hapten exposure (TCRdb year 2021). Library construction relied on RACE. Data came from a NextSeq 500. TCRdb trimmed public reads at Q25 via fastp, called clones via MiXCR and kept in-frame beta chains. Entries are consolidated by CDR3 protein sequence, retaining the most common genes and DNA. Here the sample has more than 85,000 distinct CDR3 sequences; 8.5% to 9% occur a single time. The top ten clones comprise 2.5% to 3% of the sample. This specimen's time point label, per the study, means: pre-sensitization, week 0. The treatment or condition label here, explained by the study, means: therapeutic diphenylcyclopropenone sensitization with weekly scalp DPC. The sample in question was whole blood, obtained in connection with sensitization to the hapten diphenylcyclopropenone (DPC). The receptors shown here come from a man aged 40-50 years with alopecia areata. Some clones in this sample may be carry-over from other donors' samples.

This clonotype was picked up many times. The chain carries TRBV18 and TRBJ1-4; D remains unclear. The CDR3 is 15 residues long. Trimming shortened V by 10 bases and J by 2 bases, and 17 bases separated the two germline ends. Germline V gene data show CDR1 as KGHSH and CDR2 as LQKENI. The CDR3 nucleotides are TGTGCCACCCACTCGCCGGGATCTACTAATGAAAAACTGTTTTTT. Its protein product is CATHSPGSTNEKLFF.

In this sample, this clonotype turned up once. Mismatch with germline at one junction end may stem from a read error. V is TRBV9 and J is TRBJ2-1, with D unresolved. The CDR3 sequence is 16 residues long. The germline V gene encodes CDR1 SGDLS and CDR2 YYNGEE. In DNA form, the CDR3 reads TGTGCCAGCGGCGTAGCCCTCCACGATCAAGACAATGAGCAGTTCTTC. Protein sequence: CASGVALHDQDNEQFF. The variable domain in full, completed from reference TRBV9 and TRBJ2-1, reads DSGVTQTPKHLITATGQRVTLRCSPRSGDLSVYWYQQSLDQGLQFLIQYYNGEERAKGNILERFSAQQFPDLHSELNLSSLELGDSALYFCASGVALHDQDNEQFFGPGTRLTVL.

This clonotype was counted between two and nine times. This chain joins TRBV20-1 and TRBJ2-5; TRBD2 matches at 8 bases. CDR1 is DFQATT, CDR2 SNEGSKA, per germline (reference sequence). The junction had 3 bases not matched to a gene; V was cut back by 7 bases and J by 5 bases. The CDR3 loop spans 11 amino acids. Written as DNA, the CDR3 is TGCAGTGGGGCGGGGGGCGAGACCCAGTACTTC. This sequence encodes CSGAGGETQYF.

The chain has TRBV12-3 or TRBV12-4 and TRBJ2-5, with TRBD2 identical over 11 bases. The CDR3 is 18 amino acids. The V gene end was trimmed by 1 base and the J gene end by 5 bases; junction bases not matched to a gene: 12. CDR3 region: CASSLGGGTSGGWETQYF. Written as DNA, the CDR3 is TGTGCCAGCAGTTTAGGGGGGGGGACTAGCGGAGGATGGGAGACCCAGTACTTC.

This clonotype was found a few times. The chain couples TRBV19 to TRBJ2-1; the match to TRBD2 covers 11 bases. The J segment lost 6 bases and the V segment lost 6 bases, leaving 10 bases of the junction unmatched. Per germline, CDR1 LNHDA and CDR2 SQIVND (reference sequence). The CDR3 extends over 16 amino acids. CDR3 region: CASSHRTSGPLNEQFF. The CDR3 DNA follows: TGTGCCAGTAGCCACCGGACTAGCGGGCCCCTCAATGAGCAGTTCTTC.

The chain joins TRBV12-3 or TRBV12-4 to TRBJ2-2, with 7 bases identical to TRBD1. This CDR3 contains 16 residues. The J segment lost 5 bases and the V segment lost 3 bases, leaving 9 bases of the junction unmatched. The CDR3 DNA reads as TGTGCCAGCAGTTTGGGTACAGGGGCACGAACCGGGGAGCTGTTTTTT. It codes for CASSLGTGARTGELFF.

This clonotype showed up many times. The chain is built from TRBV29-1 and TRBJ2-3, with D possibly matching TRBD1 (6 bases). CDR3 length: 13 amino acids. V was pared by 3 bases and J by 6 bases, with 13 bases between. Germline lookup yields CDR1 SQVTM and CDR2 ANQGSEA. The CDR3 DNA sequence: TGCAGCGTTGAGGGCAGGGGCGGGGATACGCAGTATTTT. Protein product: CSVEGRGGDTQYF.

This clonotype was detected ten times or more. J is TRBJ1-2 and V is TRBV4-3, with D unresolved. The V end was cut by 0 bases, the J end by 3 bases, with 8 bases between. The CDR3 length is 14 residues. Looked up from germline, CDR1 is LGHNA and CDR2 is YSLEER. The CDR3 here is CASSQEPSYYGYTF. The CDR3 DNA reads as TGCGCCAGCAGCCAAGAGCCTAGTTACTATGGCTACACCTTC.

This clonotype was counted at least ten times. This chain's CDR3 is CASSSGTSGSFEQYV. As DNA, the CDR3 is TGTGCCAGCAGTTCCGGGACTAGCGGGAGCTTCGAGCAGTACGTC. The chain recombines TRBV12-3 or TRBV12-4 with TRBJ2-7; 14 nucleotides align to TRBD2. V shed 4 bases, J shed 6 bases, and the junction held 5 bases outside the gene matches. This CDR3 contains 15 residues.

This clonotype turned up a few times. The genes are TRBV13 and TRBJ2-6; a weak D match, TRBD1 (6 bases). Trimming stripped 7 bases from V and 0 bases from J, with 10 bases between. The CDR3 is 15 residues long. Germline V CDR1 and CDR2: PRHDT, FYEKMQ (reference sequence). The CDR3: CASTTGPSGANVLTF. CDR3 sequence (DNA): TGTGCCAGCACGACAGGCCCCTCTGGGGCCAACGTCCTGACTTTC.

This clonotype was detected only a few times. The chain couples TRBV4-3 to TRBJ2-5, with D hard to call. The CDR3 is 14 amino acids. Trimming removed 1 base from V and 1 base from J, with 7 bases in between. CDR1 is LGHNA, CDR2 YSLEER, per germline. CDR3 nucleotides: TGCGCCAGCAGCCAAGTTACGAGCCAAGAGACCCAGTACTTC. It codes for CASSQVTSQETQYF.

This clonotype has a handful of counts. The chain has TRBV7-2 and TRBJ2-7; 9 nucleotides agree with TRBD1. The CDR3 has 17 residues. The trim removed 0 bases at V and 0 bases at J, leaving 6 bases unmatched. Germline lookup yields CDR1 SGHTA and CDR2 FQGNSA. CDR3 amino acids: CASSLARGTGPSYEQYF. Here the CDR3 DNA reads TGTGCCAGCAGCTTAGCGCGAGGGACAGGGCCCTCCTACGAGCAGTACTTC.

The chain employs TRBV5-4 and TRBJ2-2; D is undetermined. Germline assignment: CDR1 SGHNT and CDR2 YYREEE (reference sequence). V lost 9 bases and J 3 bases, leaving 12 bases between the germline ends. The CDR3 is 13 amino acids. CDR3 in DNA: TGTGCCACCAACTCCCCTTACACCGGGGAGCTGTTTTTT. Protein: CATNSPYTGELFF.

This clonotype was seen ten or more times. This chain links TRBV29-1 with TRBJ2-1; the match to TRBD2 covers 8 bases. CDR3 length: 14 amino acids. The junction had 8 bases not matched to a gene; V was cut back by 4 bases and J by 6 bases. From germline, CDR1 is SQVTM and CDR2 ANQGSEA. CDR3 bases: TGCAGCGTTGTAAGGCTAGCGGGCCCCAATGAGCAGTTCTTC. Amino acid sequence: CSVVRLAGPNEQFF.

This clonotype was seen at least ten times. The chain uses TRBV4-3 and TRBJ2-1; possible D gene TRBD1, 6 bases. The CDR3 covers 14 residues. Trimming removed 1 base from V and 7 bases from J, with 11 bases in between. Germline V lookup: CDR1 LGHNA, CDR2 YSLEER. CDR3 in DNA: TGCGCCAGCAGCCAAGGTACAGGGCATAATGAGCAGTTCTTC. The encoded protein is CASSQGTGHNEQFF.

This clonotype was found many times. The chain combines TRBV3-1 with TRBJ2-1; 16 bases align to TRBD2. Germline V gene lookup returns CDR1 LGHDT and CDR2 YNNKEL (reference sequence). V was pared by 2 bases and J by 6 bases, with 10 bases of the junction left unmatched. CDR3 length: 19 residues. The CDR3 bases are TGTGCCAGCAGCCAACCTGGGGGACTAGCGGGAGGGCCCTTCAATGAGCAGTTCTTC. Amino acids: CASSQPGGLAGGPFNEQFF.

Ten or more counts support this clonotype. This rearrangement joins TRBV25-1 to TRBJ2-6; 7 bases agree with TRBD1. V gave up 6 bases and J gave up 0 bases; unmatched junction bases: 8. The length of the CDR3 is 17 residues. The V gene's germline CDR1 is MGHDK and CDR2 SYGVNS. As DNA, the CDR3 is TGTGCCAGCAGCACCGGGACAGCCAGCTCTGGGGCCAACGTCCTGACTTTC. Amino acids: CASSTGTASSGANVLTF.

The rearrangement links TRBV5-6 to TRBJ2-1; 9 nucleotides match TRBD2. The length of the CDR3 is 15 residues. CDR1 and CDR2 from the germline V gene are SGHDT and YYEEEE. After removal of 2 bases from V and 7 bases from J, the junction contained 7 bases not matched to a gene. The CDR3 bases are TGTGCCAGCAGCTTAGGTCTAGCGGGGATGAATGAGCAGTTCTTC. It translates to CASSLGLAGMNEQFF.

This clonotype occurred many times. The V gene is TRBV7-2, the J gene TRBJ2-1, with a weak D call TRBD2 (5 bases). The germline gives CDR1 SGHTA, CDR2 FQGNSA. The CDR3 runs to 15 residues. V lost 5 bases, J lost 6 bases, and 17 bases lay in between. Here the CDR3 reads CASSPPSRPFNEQFF. The DNA for the CDR3 is TGTGCCAGCAGCCCGCCTAGCCGACCTTTCAATGAGCAGTTCTTC.

This chain connects TRBV9 to TRBJ1-4; D gene uncertain. The CDR3 has 13 residues. Germline V gene data show CDR1 as SGDLS and CDR2 as YYNGEE. With 7 bases removed from V and 8 bases from J, the gap between germline ends came to 15 bases. This CDR3 is CASATGSSEKLFF. The CDR3 DNA reads as TGTGCCAGCGCGACCGGATCTAGCGAAAAACTGTTTTTT.

This clonotype was picked up many times. This chain connects TRBV20-1 to TRBJ2-3; tentative D call: TRBD2 (6 bases). Trimming removed 3 bases from V and 4 bases from J, with 14 bases in between. There are 14 residues in the CDR3. Per the germline V gene, CDR1 is DFQATT and CDR2 is SNEGSKA (reference sequence). The CDR3: CSASSGRSADTQYF. The CDR3 DNA is TGCAGTGCTAGTTCGGGGAGGAGTGCAGATACGCAGTATTTT.

This clonotype was counted between two and nine times. This chain links TRBV11-1 with TRBJ2-5; 13 nucleotides align to TRBD2. The CDR3 consists of 15 residues. Unmatched junction bases numbered 5, after V lost 5 bases and J lost 5 bases. Germline V gene sequence: CDR1 SGHAT, CDR2 FQDESV (reference sequence). CDR3 sequence: CASSRTSGSIETQYF. DNA for the CDR3: TGTGCCAGCAGCCGGACTAGCGGGAGTATTGAGACCCAGTACTTC.

The chain uses TRBV6-5 and TRBJ1-2, with 7 bases identical to TRBD1. Germline V gene lookup returns CDR1 MNHEY and CDR2 SVGAGI. The V segment lost 7 bases and the J segment 2 bases; nucleotides outside the gene matches: 10. The CDR3 has 15 amino acids. The CDR3 reads CASKAPRQGNYGYTF. The CDR3 nucleotides read TGTGCCAGCAAGGCACCCCGACAGGGAAACTATGGCTACACCTTC.

This clonotype occurred many times. The gene calls are TRBV24-1 and TRBJ1-1, with D hard to call. Germline values: CDR1 KGHDR, CDR2 SFDVKD. The CDR3 loop spans 13 amino acids. Trimming removed 6 bases at V and 5 bases at J, with 12 bases between. The CDR3 DNA reads as TGTGCCACCAGTCATAGAAAAGGAACTGAAGCTTTCTTT. Its translation: CATSHRKGTEAFF.

This clonotype was counted ten times or more. J is TRBJ2-7 and V is TRBV29-1; possibly TRBD1 for D (5 bases). Trimming took 2 bases from V and 2 from J, leaving 7 bases between them. The length of the CDR3 is 12 residues. Germline values: CDR1 SQVTM, CDR2 ANQGSEA. The CDR3: CSVERGPYEQYV. The CDR3 nucleotides read TGCAGCGTTGAAAGGGGCCCCTACGAGCAGTACGTC.

V usage is TRBV6-2 or TRBV6-3 and J usage is TRBJ2-3, with 11 bases that match TRBD2. The V and J ends lost 4 bases and 4 bases, in that order; junction bases with no gene match: 4. Germline V gene data show CDR1 as MNHEY and CDR2 as SVGEGT. The CDR3 has 15 residues. Written as DNA, the CDR3 is TGTGCCAGCAGTTCGTCACTAGCGGGAGCAGATACGCAGTATTTT. Its translation: CASSSSLAGADTQYF.

This clonotype was recorded many times. The chain recombines TRBV19 with TRBJ1-5; 7 bases match TRBD1. V trimming: 7 bases; J trimming: 0 bases; junction bases outside the gene matches: 3. This CDR3 is 14 amino acids long. CDR1 is LNHDA and CDR2 is SQIVND in the germline V gene (reference sequence). The CDR3 loop is CASIDRASNQPQHF. The CDR3 nucleotides are TGTGCCAGTATTGACAGGGCTAGCAATCAGCCCCAGCATTTT.

This clonotype has only a few counts. The rearrangement joins TRBV7-9 to TRBJ2-5, with D unresolved. The V gene's germline CDR1 is SEHNR and CDR2 FQNEAQ (reference sequence). CDR3 length: 12 amino acids. V lost 5 bases and J 0 bases, leaving 4 bases between the germline ends. In DNA form, the CDR3 reads TGTGCCAGCAGCCTGTACCAAGAGACCCAGTACTTC. It codes for CASSLYQETQYF.

This clonotype was recorded many times. This chain connects TRBV21-1 to TRBJ2-7; the table's D call of TRBD1 was not tested on the DNA. TRBV21-1 is a pseudogene locus. The CDR3 has 16 amino acids. The CDR3 DNA is TGTGCCAGCAGCAAAGTTCACAGGAAGATCGCAGACGAGCAGTACTTC. This gives the protein CASSKVHRKIADEQYF.

This clonotype was observed many times. The V call is TRBV5-1, the J call TRBJ1-4, with D tentatively TRBD1 (5 bases). The germline V and J ends were trimmed by 3 bases and 2 bases, with 14 bases remaining between them. The CDR3 sequence is 16 residues long. Germline-derived CDR1 and CDR2 are SGHRS and YFSETQ. CDR3: CASSSGVGATNEKLFF. Written as DNA, the CDR3 is TGCGCCAGCAGCTCTGGAGTAGGGGCGACTAATGAAAAACTGTTTTTT. Variable domain in full (rest from reference TRBV5-1 and TRBJ1-4): KAGVTQTPRYLIKTRGQQVTLSCSPISGHRSVSWYQQTPGQGLQFLFEYFSETQRNKGNFPGRFSGRQFSNSRSEMNVSTLELGDSALYLCASSSGVGATNEKLFFGSGTQLSVL.

This clonotype was recorded a few times. The chain couples TRBV12-3 or TRBV12-4 to TRBJ2-5; 10 bases match TRBD2. V trimming: 3 bases; J trimming: 5 bases; junction bases outside the gene matches: 9. This CDR3 comprises 16 residues. CDR3 residues: CASSFRAGGPQETQYF. CDR3 bases: TGTGCCAGCAGTTTTAGAGCGGGAGGGCCTCAGGAGACCCAGTACTTC.